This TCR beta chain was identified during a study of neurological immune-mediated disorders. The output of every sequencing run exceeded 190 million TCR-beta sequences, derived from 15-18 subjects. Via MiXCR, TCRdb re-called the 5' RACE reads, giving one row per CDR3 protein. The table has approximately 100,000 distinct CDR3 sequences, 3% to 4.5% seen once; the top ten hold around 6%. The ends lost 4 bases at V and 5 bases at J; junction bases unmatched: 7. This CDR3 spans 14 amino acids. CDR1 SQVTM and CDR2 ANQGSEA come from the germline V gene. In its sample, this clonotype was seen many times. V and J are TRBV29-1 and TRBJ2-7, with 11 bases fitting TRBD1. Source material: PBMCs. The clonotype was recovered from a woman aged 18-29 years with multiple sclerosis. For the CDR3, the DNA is TGCAGCGTTGCTTTTGGGACAGGGGGGAACGAGCAGTACTTC. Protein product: CSVAFGTGGNEQYF.